This TCR beta chain was identified in a study of T-cell memory formation after mild COVID-19. Findings of the study overall: Among clones contracting day 15 to 85, CD4/CD8 was balanced, whereas later expanders leaned CD4+. Still unconfirmed is whether the second-wave clones peaking on day 37 recognized SARS-CoV-2.

Amplification by 5'RACE using constant-segment primers produced TCR alpha and TCR beta cDNA libraries that carried sample barcodes and UMIs. Each CDR3 protein gets one entry after TCRdb re-called the 5' RACE reads with MiXCR. The sample consists of 240,000 or so distinct CDR3 sequences, roughly 10% of them appearing once. The V segment lost 0 bases and the J segment 7 bases; nucleotides outside the gene matches: 14. CDR1 LGHDT and CDR2 YNNKEL come from the germline V gene (reference sequence). CDR3 length: 17 residues. As concerns this clonotype: Its target is not known.

The sample comprised PBMCs or a T cell subset sorted from them (not recorded which). V and J are TRBV3-1 and TRBJ1-2; TRBD1 matches at 7 bases. The receptor's source is a man between 18 and 29 years old who had mild COVID-19 (a few samples of this study predate the infection). Cell type and time point are not known. In DNA, the CDR3 is TGTGCCAGCAGCCAAGATAAAGGGGGCAAAGGGATCTGTGGCTACACCTTC. Encoded protein: CASSQDKGGKGICGYTF. The whole variable domain, filled in from reference TRBV3-1 and TRBJ1-2, reads DTAVSQTPKYLVTQMGNDKSIKCEQNLGHDTMYWYKQDSKKFLKIMFSYNNKELIINETVPNRFSPKSPDKAHLNLHINSLELGDSAVYFCASSQDKGGKGICGYTFGSGTRLTVV.